This TCR beta chain is drawn from a study of blood T cell repertoires in COVID-19. Comments on this clone: The sample contains more than one DNA sequence encoding this CDR3.

Germline CDR1 and CDR2: LNHDA and SQIVND (reference sequence). The ends lost 3 bases at V and 2 bases at J; junction bases unmatched: 4. The CDR3 totals 14 residues. Method: immunoSEQ multiplex PCR; TCRdb's copy keeps in-frame clones and lacks some. The sample gives more than 200,000 clones, around 78% of which show up once; 2% to 3% is in the top ten. What was sequenced was peripheral blood. The receptor's source is a woman in her 70s with active or convalescent COVID-19. J is TRBJ2-7 and V is TRBV19; 7 nucleotides agree with TRBD1. CDR3 sequence (DNA): TGTGCCAGTAGTATCACCGGACAGGCCTACGAGCAGTACTTC. This encodes CASSITGQAYEQYF.